This TCR beta chain was obtained from a study of T cell changes during pregnancy in multiple sclerosis. V shed 2 bases, J shed 0 bases, and the junction held 3 bases outside the gene matches. CDR3 length: 16 amino acids. Per germline, CDR1 SGHRS and CDR2 YFSETQ. The protocol was immunoSEQ multiplex PCR, while the TCRdb copy is restricted to in-frame clones and leaves out a portion. This sample has around 120,000 clones, with approximately 89% found just once. This clone is a singleton in its sample. The chain uses TRBV5-1 and TRBJ2-2; 8 bases line up with TRBD1. The sample here was peripheral blood, taken after pregnancy. The TCR sequence derives from a female donor with multiple sclerosis, enrolled in a pregnancy study. The CDR3 bases are TGCGCCAGCAGCTTTGACAGGGGACCGAACACCGGGGAGCTGTTTTTT. It is translated as CASSFDRGPNTGELFF.